Following are 15 T cell receptor beta chains from one sample sequenced in a study of T cell clonotyping in hematopoietic cell transplantation. Clones were read by immunoSEQ multiplex PCR, and TCRdb kept only the in-frame ones, dropping some. The table includes about 29,000 clones, more than 60% detected once. Sample time point: recipient sample about 28 days before transplant, after cytoreduction. This sample comprised peripheral blood mononuclear cells, obtained before stem cell transplant. Receptors were obtained from a woman aged 25 to 39 with chronic myeloid leukemia. Some clones in this sample may be carry-over from other donors' samples.

The chain combines TRBV30 with TRBJ2-3, with 7 bases aligning to TRBD2. Trimming cost V 3 bases and J 2 bases; bases outside gene matches: 14. Per germline, CDR1 GTSNPN and CDR2 SVGIG (reference sequence). The CDR3 has 17 residues. CDR3 protein: CAWSPQYGRGNTDTQYF. The DNA of the CDR3 is TGTGCCTGGAGCCCCCAGTATGGGCGGGGGAACACAGATACGCAGTATTTT.

V is TRBV9 and J is TRBJ1-2; D is ambiguous. Germline CDR1 SGDLS, CDR2 YYNGEE. V was trimmed by 4 bases and J by 2 bases, leaving 18 bases between them. The CDR3 consists of 16 residues. CDR3 residues: CASSRSPGISNYGYTF. The CDR3 nucleotides are TGTGCCAGCAGCAGAAGTCCGGGGATATCGAACTATGGCTACACCTTC.

The chain couples TRBV14 to TRBJ1-2; D is unresolved. Germline V CDR1 and CDR2: SGHDN, FVKESK. The V end lost 3 bases, the J end lost 9 bases, and 8 bases lay between the germline ends. The length of the CDR3 is 11 residues. The DNA of the CDR3 is TGTGCCAGCAGCCACACGACGAGCTACACCTTC. It yields the protein CASSHTTSYTF.

The V call is TRBV7-9, the J call TRBJ2-5; a possible D gene is TRBD2 (6 bases). The CDR3 covers 15 residues. CDR1 is SEHNR and CDR2 is FQNEAQ in the germline V gene (reference sequence). Trimming pared 5 bases from V and 6 bases from J, leaving 19 bases between. The CDR3 DNA reads as TGTGCCAGCAGCAGGATAACTAGCAGCCTAAAGACCCAGTACTTC. Translation gives CASSRITSSLKTQYF.

The J gene is TRBJ2-2, the V gene TRBV27; D possibly corresponds to TRBD1 (5 bases). V was pared by 3 bases and J by 7 bases, with 12 bases between. The CDR3 consists of 14 residues. Germline V gene lookup returns CDR1 MNHEY and CDR2 SMNVEV (reference sequence). In DNA, the CDR3 is TGTGCCAGCAGTTTTCTGGACATACGCGGGGAGCTGTTTTTT. Encoded protein: CASSFLDIRGELFF.

The chain links TRBV5-6 to TRBJ1-2; D perhaps matches TRBD1 (5 bases). The CDR3 sequence is 15 residues long. V was clipped by 4 bases and J by 7 bases, with 20 bases between them. Germline V gene lookup returns CDR1 SGHDT and CDR2 YYEEEE. The CDR3 nucleotides read TGTGCCAGCAGCCCAGCCGGGCGTGGGACGGTTGGCTACACCTTC. Protein product: CASSPAGRGTVGYTF.

For the CDR3, the DNA is TGCGCCAGCAGCTTGAGTCCGGGGGTGGGCACTGAAGCTTTCTTT. Protein: CASSLSPGVGTEAFF. This chain joins TRBV5-1 and TRBJ1-1; D perhaps matches TRBD1 (5 bases). The CDR3 extends over 15 amino acids. V lost 1 base to trimming and J lost 4 bases, with 14 bases between them. Germline V gives CDR1 SGHRS, CDR2 YFSETQ.

The rearrangement uses TRBV6-1 and TRBJ1-5; TRBD1 matches at 8 bases. CDR3 length: 16 amino acids. J was trimmed by 6 bases and V by 1 base; bases with no gene match: 8. Per germline, CDR1 MNHNS and CDR2 SASEGT. The CDR3 region is CASSEGVRGLSQPQHF. The CDR3 bases are TGTGCCAGCAGTGAAGGGGTCAGGGGGCTAAGTCAGCCCCAGCATTTT.

V usage is TRBV5-1 and J usage is TRBJ2-7; 10 nucleotides line up with TRBD1. The trim removed 2 bases at V and 4 bases at J, leaving 6 bases unmatched. The germline CDR1 and CDR2 sequences are SGHRS and YFSETQ. The CDR3 spans 15 residues. The CDR3 DNA reads as TGCGCCAGCAGCTTTCGACAGGGGGCGCGGTACGAGCAGTACTTC. Its protein is CASSFRQGARYEQYF.

This clone was seen a handful of times. J is TRBJ2-7 and V is TRBV27; tentatively, D is TRBD1 (5 bases). Trimming took 4 bases from V and 6 from J, leaving 13 bases between them. The CDR3 spans 13 residues. Per the germline V gene, CDR1 is MNHEY and CDR2 is SMNVEV (reference sequence). The CDR3 coding sequence is TGTGCCAGCAGTTCAGATCCCAGGGTCGAGCAGTACGTC. It codes for CASSSDPRVEQYV.

This clone was recorded once. This rearrangement joins TRBV2 to TRBJ2-7; 8 bases fit TRBD1. The CDR3 has 12 residues. The V gene end was trimmed by 6 bases and the J gene end by 6 bases; junction bases not matched to a gene: 4. Looked up from germline, CDR1 is SNHLY and CDR2 is FYNNEI. The CDR3 loop reads CASRADRGEQYV. CDR3 sequence (DNA): TGTGCCAGCAGGGCCGACAGGGGCGAGCAGTACGTC.

V is TRBV7-2 and J is TRBJ2-2; 11 bases match TRBD2. J gave up 7 bases and V 2 bases, and 0 bases lay outside the gene matches. CDR3 size: 14 residues. The V gene's germline CDR1 is SGHTA and CDR2 FQGNSA. CDR3 residues: CASSLLAGGGELFF. CDR3 in DNA: TGTGCCAGCAGCTTACTAGCGGGGGGCGGGGAGCTGTTTTTT.

V is TRBV2 and J is TRBJ2-1; D not resolved. Trimming cost V 8 bases and J 8 bases, with 10 bases left between them. The CDR3 is 11 residues long. The V gene's germline CDR1 is SNHLY and CDR2 FYNNEI. CDR3: CASCSSYEQFF. CDR3 sequence (DNA): TGTGCCAGCTGTAGCAGCTATGAGCAGTTCTTC.

The chain joins TRBV4-2 to TRBJ2-5; D gene ambiguous. The CDR3 contains 15 residues. V lost 1 base and J 2 bases, leaving 11 bases between the germline ends. Germline V gene sequence: CDR1 LGHNA, CDR2 YNFKEQ. The CDR3 coding sequence is TGTGCCAGCAGCCAAGTGTTGGACGGTCAAGAGACCCAGTACTTC. It yields the protein CASSQVLDGQETQYF.

The genes are TRBV27 and TRBJ2-7; D is ambiguous. This CDR3 spans 16 amino acids. Germline V CDR1 and CDR2: MNHEY, SMNVEV (reference sequence). Trimming cost V 3 bases and J 4 bases, with 19 bases left between them. The CDR3 here is CASSLHYTAVGYEQYV. In nucleotides, the CDR3 is TGTGCCAGCAGTTTGCACTACACGGCGGTCGGTTACGAGCAGTACGTC.